These 5 T cell receptor beta chains share one sample of origin, sequenced in a study of T cells in Graves' hyperthyroidism and ophthalmopathy. Amplified regions were TCR beta CDR3 sequences from RNA transcripts. In the first-round RT-PCR of the TCR CDR3, the HTBI primer set was used. TCRdb reprocessed the multiplex PCR reads via MiXCR and lists one record per CDR3 protein. The table records over 500,000 distinct CDR3 sequences, about 15% of them present only once. The material sequenced was blood. The receptors stem from a middle-aged woman with Graves' hyperthyroidism.

The genes are TRBV29-1 and TRBJ2-1, with D perhaps TRBD2 (6 bases). Germline lookup yields CDR1 SQVTM and CDR2 ANQGSEA. CDR3 length: 15 residues. The V end lost 7 bases, the J end lost 6 bases, and 22 bases lay between the germline ends. CDR3 nucleotide sequence: TGCAGCGCAGACGGGGGATTGGTTCTCCGCAATGAGCAGTTCTTC. Its protein is CSADGGLVLRNEQFF.

A few counts support this clonotype. V usage is TRBV9 and J usage is TRBJ1-4, with TRBD1 matching 7 bases. V lost 4 bases, J lost 4 bases, and 7 bases stayed unmatched. This CDR3 is 15 amino acids long. Germline V gene data show CDR1 as SGDLS and CDR2 as YYNGEE. The CDR3 region has the DNA TGTGCCAGCAGCTCCTCAGGGACAGATAATGAAAAACTGTTTTTT. The encoded protein is CASSSSGTDNEKLFF.

This clonotype was counted a few times. The chain is built from TRBV27 and TRBJ1-5; TRBD1 agrees at 10 bases. Germline CDR1 reads MNHEY; CDR2 reads SMNVEV (reference sequence). CDR3 length: 20 amino acids. V trimming: 4 bases; J trimming: 0 bases; junction bases outside the gene matches: 15. CDR3 sequence (DNA): TGTGCCAGCAGTTCGGGGAAAGGGACAGGGGTTGGTTATAGCAATCAGCCCCAGCATTTT. Residues: CASSSGKGTGVGYSNQPQHF.

This clonotype has a handful of counts. This chain joins TRBV7-3 and TRBJ2-1; D perhaps matches TRBD2 (5 bases). V was shortened by 2 bases and J by 7 bases, with 15 bases between the two germline ends. This CDR3 is 15 amino acids long. Germline assignment: CDR1 SGHTA and CDR2 FQGTGA. The CDR3 DNA is TGTGCCAGCAGCTTAGGGAGTTTGGTTGTTAATGAGCAGTTCTTC. Its protein is CASSLGSLVVNEQFF. The variable domain in full, with the rest retrieved from reference TRBV7-3 and TRBJ2-1, is GAGVSQTPSNKVTEKGKYVELRCDPISGHTALYWYRQSLGQGPEFLIYFQGTGAADDSGLPNDRFFAVRPEGSVSTLKIQRTERGDSAVYLCASSLGSLVVNEQFFGPGTRLTVL.

This clonotype was found once. Compared with germline, one end of the junction differs, possibly owing to a read error. The chain employs TRBV7-9 and TRBJ2-5; 12 positions match TRBD1. CDR3 size: 15 residues. CDR1 and CDR2 (germline): SEHNR, FQNEAQ (reference sequence). The chain's CDR3 is CASSPGTGGSETQYF. The CDR3 nucleotides are TGTGCTAGCAGCCCCGGGACAGGGGGCTCGGAGACCCAGTACTTC. Together with reference TRBV7-9 and TRBJ2-5, the CDR3 gives the full variable domain: DTGVSQNPRHKITKRGQNVTFRCDPISEHNRLYWYRQTLGQGPEFLTYFQNEAQLEKSRLLSDRFSAERPKGSFSTLEIQRTEQGDSAMYLCASSPGTGGSETQYFGPGTRLLVL.